This paragraph reports one TCR beta chain. The antigen is unknown. The data stem from a study of response to subunit inactivated influenza vaccine. Germline V lookup: CDR1 MDHEN, CDR2 SYDVKM. V dropped 7 bases and J dropped 2; count of bases not matched to a gene: 9. The CDR3 has 16 amino acids. TCRdb processed the RT-PCR reads anew with MiXCR; each CDR3 protein has one entry. The sample holds roughly 500,000 distinct CDR3 sequences, roughly 23% seen once. Study results and limitations: The authors suggested that every seasonal influenza vaccination recruits few new T cells.

Material: CD4+ T cells sorted from PBMCs, obtained approximately 5 days after vaccination. V is TRBV28 and J is TRBJ1-4; TRBD1 matches 8 bases. The origin of this receptor is a man aged 45-65 years who received an inactivated influenza vaccine. CDR3 bases: TGTGCCAGCAATCCGACAGGGGTGATGACTAATGAAAAACTGTTTTTT. As protein: CASNPTGVMTNEKLFF.